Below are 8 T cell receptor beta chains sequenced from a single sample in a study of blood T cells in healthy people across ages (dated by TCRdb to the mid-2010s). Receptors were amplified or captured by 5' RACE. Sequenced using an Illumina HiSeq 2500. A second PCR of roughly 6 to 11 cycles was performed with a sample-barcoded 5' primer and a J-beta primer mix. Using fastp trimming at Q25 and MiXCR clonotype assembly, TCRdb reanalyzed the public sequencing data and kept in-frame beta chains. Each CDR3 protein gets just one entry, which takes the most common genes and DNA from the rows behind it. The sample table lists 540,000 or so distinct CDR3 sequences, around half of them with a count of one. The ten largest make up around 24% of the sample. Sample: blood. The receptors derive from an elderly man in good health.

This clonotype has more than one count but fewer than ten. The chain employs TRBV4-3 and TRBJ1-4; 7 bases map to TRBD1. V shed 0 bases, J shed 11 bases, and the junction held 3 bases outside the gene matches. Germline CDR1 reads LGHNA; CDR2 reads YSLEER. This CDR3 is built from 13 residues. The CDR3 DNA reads TGCGCCAGCAGCCAAGACTCACAGGGGAAACTGTTTTTT. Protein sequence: CASSQDSQGKLFF.

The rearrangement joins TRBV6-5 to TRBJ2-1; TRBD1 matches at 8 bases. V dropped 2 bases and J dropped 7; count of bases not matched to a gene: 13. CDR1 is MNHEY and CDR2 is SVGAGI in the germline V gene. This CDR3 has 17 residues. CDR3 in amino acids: CASSYHPSQGARNEQFF. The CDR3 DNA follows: TGTGCCAGCAGTTACCACCCAAGTCAGGGGGCCCGGAATGAGCAGTTCTTC.

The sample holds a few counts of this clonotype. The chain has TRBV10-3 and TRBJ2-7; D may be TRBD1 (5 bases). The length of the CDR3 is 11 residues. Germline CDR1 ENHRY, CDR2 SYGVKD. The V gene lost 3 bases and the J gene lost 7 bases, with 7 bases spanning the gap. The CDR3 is CAISDYREQYF. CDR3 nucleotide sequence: TGTGCCATCAGTGACTACAGGGAGCAGTACTTC.

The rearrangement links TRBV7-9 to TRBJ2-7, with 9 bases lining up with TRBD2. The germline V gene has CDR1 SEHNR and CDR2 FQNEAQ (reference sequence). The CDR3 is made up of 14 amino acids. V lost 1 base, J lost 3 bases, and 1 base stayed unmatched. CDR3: CASSLVAGVYEQYF. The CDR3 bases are TGTGCCAGCAGCTTAGTAGCGGGAGTCTACGAGCAGTACTTC.

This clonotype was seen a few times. The CDR3 DNA is TGTGCCAGCAACTATATACAGGGGAGCTCCTACGAGCAGTACTTC. This encodes CASNYIQGSSYEQYF. The chain recombines TRBV7-2 with TRBJ2-7, with 7 bases fitting TRBD1. J lost 0 bases, V lost 7 bases, and 9 bases had no gene match. Germline CDR1 reads SGHTA; CDR2 reads FQGNSA. CDR3 size: 15 residues.

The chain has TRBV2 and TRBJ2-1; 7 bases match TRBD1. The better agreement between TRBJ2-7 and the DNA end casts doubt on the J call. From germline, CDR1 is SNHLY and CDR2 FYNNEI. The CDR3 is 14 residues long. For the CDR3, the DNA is TGTGCCAGCAGTGGACAGGGCTCCTACAATGAGCAGTACTTC. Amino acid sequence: CASSGQGSYNEQYF.

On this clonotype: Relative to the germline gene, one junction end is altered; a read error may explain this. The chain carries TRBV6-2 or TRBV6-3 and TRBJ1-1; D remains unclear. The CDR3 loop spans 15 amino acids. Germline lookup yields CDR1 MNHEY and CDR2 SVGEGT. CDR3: CASSYYDTRSTEAFF. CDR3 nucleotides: TGCGCCAGCAGTTACTACGACACACGGTCCACTGAAGCTTTCTTT.

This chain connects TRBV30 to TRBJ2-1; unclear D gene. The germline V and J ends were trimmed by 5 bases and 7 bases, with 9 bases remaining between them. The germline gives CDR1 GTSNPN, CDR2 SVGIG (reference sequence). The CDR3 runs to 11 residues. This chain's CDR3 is CAWVGLNEQFF. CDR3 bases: TGTGCCTGGGTCGGGCTAAATGAGCAGTTCTTC. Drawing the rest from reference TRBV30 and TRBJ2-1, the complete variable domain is SQTIHQWPATLVQPVGSPLSLECTVEGTSNPNLYWYRQAAGRGLQLLFYSVGIGQISSEVPQNLSASRPQDRQFILSSKKLLLSDSGFYLCAWVGLNEQFFGPGTRLTVL.